Following are 2 T cell receptor beta chains from one sample sequenced in a study of blood T cell repertoires in COVID-19. Assay: immunoSEQ multiplex PCR; the TCRdb copy retains only in-frame clones and omits some. Of 200,000 to 250,000 clones listed, approximately 85% were seen once; the top ten hold over 2.5%. The sample was peripheral blood. The receptors derive from a man in his forties or fifties who had recovered from COVID-19.

The chain combines TRBV7-8 with TRBJ2-7; D perhaps matches TRBD1 (7 bases). The CDR3 length is 15 residues. Germline-derived CDR1 and CDR2 are SGHVS and FQNEAQ. V shed 1 base and J shed 5 bases, with 15 bases lying between them. CDR3 sequence (DNA): TGTGCCAGCAGCTTAGGCCGGGGCAGGGGGGACGAGCAGTACTTC. Translation: CASSLGRGRGDEQYF.

The V call is TRBV7-2, the J call TRBJ1-1; D unclear. V lost 2 bases, J lost 4 bases, and 14 bases lay in between. Germline V gene data show CDR1 as SGHTA and CDR2 as FQGNSA. This CDR3 spans 15 amino acids. This chain's CDR3 is CASSLNRDRSTEAFF. The CDR3 nucleotides are TGTGCCAGCAGCTTAAATCGGGATAGGAGCACTGAAGCTTTCTTT.